Sequencing of this T cell receptor beta chain was carried out in a study of shared clonotypes between healthy human individuals. The protocol was immunoSEQ multiplex PCR, while the TCRdb copy is restricted to in-frame clones and leaves out a portion. The sample consists of some 1 million clones, about 80% of them appearing once. The trim removed 0 bases at V and 1 base at J, leaving 0 bases unmatched. The CDR3 extends over 14 amino acids. Per germline, CDR1 SGHRS and CDR2 YFSETQ. Study findings and constraints: Only blood was sampled, and tissue TCR repertoires likely differ from blood ones.

A remark on this clone: What it recognizes is unknown. Being one base from a much bigger clone, this may be a read error. Other DNA variants within this sample encode the same CDR3.

This clonotype was sampled from a man aged 18 to 30 in good health. The specimen sequenced was memory CD4+ T cells sorted from blood. Subset meaning: CD45RA-negative fraction. The chain couples TRBV5-1 to TRBJ2-5; 7 nucleotides match TRBD2. The CDR3 coding sequence is TGCGCCAGCAGCTTGGCGGGGGGCCAAGAGACCCAGTACTTC. This translates into CASSLAGGQETQYF.